These 3 T cell receptor beta chains came from one sample sequenced in a study of beta chain features in type 1 diabetes. As every portion of the isolated RNA was reverse transcribed, the sequencing read expressed TCRB transcripts. Sequencing used immunoSEQ multiplex PCR; TCRdb keeps in-frame clones, though not all of them. Among about 410,000 clones listed, around 13% were seen once. Sequences were obtained from naive CD4+ T cells from blood. Source of these receptors: a man younger than 45 in good health.

This clone was seen a handful of times. The genes are TRBV14 and TRBJ2-5; 9 bases agree with TRBD1. Germline V gene lookup returns CDR1 SGHDN and CDR2 FVKESK. This CDR3 has 16 amino acids. After removal of 3 bases from V and 0 bases from J, the junction contained 5 bases not matched to a gene. In nucleotides, the CDR3 is TGTGCCAGCAGCCAGCCCGGGACAGGGAACCAAGAGACCCAGTACTTC. As protein: CASSQPGTGNQETQYF.

This clone was seen a single time. This chain joins TRBV4-2 and TRBJ2-1; 7 bases agree with TRBD2. The CDR3 is 17 residues long. Trimming cost V 5 bases and J 0 bases; bases outside gene matches: 10. Germline V lookup: CDR1 LGHNA, CDR2 YNFKEQ. In DNA form, the CDR3 reads TGTGCCAGCAGCAGCGGGAAAAGGTTAAGCTCCTACAATGAGCAGTTCTTC. Translated: CASSSGKRLSSYNEQFF.

The gene calls are TRBV7-9 and TRBJ1-1; the D is unclear. V dropped 3 bases and J dropped 7 bases, with 12 bases sitting between them. The CDR3 length is 13 residues. Germline V gene lookup returns CDR1 SEHNR and CDR2 FQNEAQ (reference sequence). The CDR3 protein is CASSLSAQLEAFF. CDR3 nucleotides: TGTGCCAGCAGCTTGAGCGCCCAGCTTGAAGCTTTCTTT.